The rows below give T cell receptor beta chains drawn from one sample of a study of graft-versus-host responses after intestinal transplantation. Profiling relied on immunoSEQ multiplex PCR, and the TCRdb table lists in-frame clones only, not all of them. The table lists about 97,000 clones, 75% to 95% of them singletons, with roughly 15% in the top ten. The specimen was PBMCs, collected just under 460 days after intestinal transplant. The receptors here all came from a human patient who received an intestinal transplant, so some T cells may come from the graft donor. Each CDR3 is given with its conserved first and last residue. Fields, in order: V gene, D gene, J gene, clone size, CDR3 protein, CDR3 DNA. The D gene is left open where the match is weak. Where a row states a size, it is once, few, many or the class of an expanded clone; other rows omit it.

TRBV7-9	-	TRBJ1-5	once	CASTQLSNQPQHF	TGTGCCAGCACCCAGCTTAGCAATCAGCCCCAGCATTTT
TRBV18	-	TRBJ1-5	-	CASSRAQNSNQPQHF	TGTGCCAGCTCACGGGCCCAAAACTCCAATCAGCCCCAGCATTTT
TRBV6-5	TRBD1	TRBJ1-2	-	CASRESTGGVYGYTF	TGTGCCAGCAGGGAGTCGACAGGGGGCGTCTATGGCTACACCTTC
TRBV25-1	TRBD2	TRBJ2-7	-	CASSVGGAYEQYF	TGTGCCAGCAGTGTCGGGGGGGCCTACGAGCAGTACTTC
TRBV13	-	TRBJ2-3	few	CASSLQFTDTQYF	TGTGCCAGCAGCTTACAATTCACAGATACGCAGTATTTT
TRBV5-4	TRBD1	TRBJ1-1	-	CASSSRTGISEAFF	TGTGCCAGCAGCTCCCGGACAGGGATCTCTGAAGCTTTCTTT
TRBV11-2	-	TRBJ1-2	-	CASSWEQGYGYTF	TGTGCCAGCAGCTGGGAACAGGGTTATGGCTACACCTTC
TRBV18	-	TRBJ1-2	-	CASSPPGPNYGYTF	TGTGCCAGCTCACCACCAGGGCCCAACTATGGCTACACCTTC
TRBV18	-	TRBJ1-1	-	CASSPRTIQNTEAFF	TGTGCCAGCTCACCTCGGACAATTCAGAACACTGAAGCTTTCTTT
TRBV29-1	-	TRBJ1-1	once	CSVAGGRAEAFF	TGCAGCGTTGCAGGTGGGAGGGCTGAAGCTTTCTTT
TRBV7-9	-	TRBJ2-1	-	CASSLAQAYNEQFF	TGTGCCAGCAGCTTAGCACAGGCCTACAATGAGCAGTTCTTC
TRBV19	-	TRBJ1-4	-	CASARGVEKLFF	TGTGCCAGTGCCCGGGGCGTTGAAAAACTGTTTTTT
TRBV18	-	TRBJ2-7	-	CASSLGTLNYEQYF	TGTGCCAGCTCACTCGGGACCCTCAACTACGAGCAGTACTTC
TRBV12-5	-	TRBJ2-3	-	CASGLVTGTDTQYF	TGTGCTAGTGGTTTGGTGACAGGAACAGATACGCAGTATTTT
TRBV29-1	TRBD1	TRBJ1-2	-	CSVDPRDRVYGYTF	TGCAGCGTTGACCCCCGGGACAGGGTCTATGGCTACACCTTC
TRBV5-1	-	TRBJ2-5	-	CASSPGPGAETQYF	TGCGCCAGCAGCCCCGGACCGGGGGCAGAGACCCAGTACTTC
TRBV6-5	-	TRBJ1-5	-	CASSGQYLSNQPQHF	TGTGCCAGCAGCGGACAGTATCTTAGCAATCAGCCCCAGCATTTT
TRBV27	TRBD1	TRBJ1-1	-	CASSPVGRGPVNTEAFF	TGTGCCAGCAGTCCTGTCGGCAGGGGGCCTGTGAACACTGAAGCTTTCTTT
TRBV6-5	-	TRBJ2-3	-	CASKEGSGVGDTQYF	TGTGCCAGCAAAGAGGGGTCGGGGGTCGGAGATACGCAGTATTTT
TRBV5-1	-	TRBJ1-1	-	CASSWSGRTEAFF	TGCGCCAGCAGTTGGTCAGGGCGAACTGAAGCTTTCTTT
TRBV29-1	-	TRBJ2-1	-	CSGGEGGPYNEQFF	TGCAGCGGGGGGGAAGGGGGCCCCTACAATGAGCAGTTCTTC
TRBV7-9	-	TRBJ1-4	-	CASSLKESGEKLFF	TGTGCCAGCAGCTTAAAGGAGTCTGGGGAAAAACTGTTTTTT
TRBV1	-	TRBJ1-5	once	CTSSQEVGLGSSNQPQHF	-
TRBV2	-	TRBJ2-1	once	CASSEARKGLANEQFF	TGTGCCAGCAGTGAAGCGCGGAAAGGGCTAGCCAATGAGCAGTTCTTC
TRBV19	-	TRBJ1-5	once	CASSYSLADQPQHF	TGTGCCAGTAGTTACTCGCTAGCCGATCAGCCCCAGCATTTT
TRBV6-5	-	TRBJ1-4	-	CASSKGQTKNEKLFF	TGTGCCAGCAGCAAAGGACAGACGAAAAATGAAAAACTGTTTTTT
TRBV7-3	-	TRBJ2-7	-	CASSSQGGGYEQYF	TGTGCCAGCAGCTCCCAGGGTGGAGGGTACGAGCAGTACTTC
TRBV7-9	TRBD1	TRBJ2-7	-	CASSLPDRGGGEQYF	TGTGCCAGCAGCTTACCGGACAGGGGGGGTGGCGAGCAGTACTTC
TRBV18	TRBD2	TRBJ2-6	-	CASSPSGGANVLTF	TGTGCCAGCTCCCCTAGCGGGGGGGCCAACGTCCTGACTTTC
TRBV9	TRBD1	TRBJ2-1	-	CASSAGQGGDEQFF	TGTGCCAGCAGCGCCGGACAGGGAGGCGATGAGCAGTTCTTC
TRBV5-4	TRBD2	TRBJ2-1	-	CASSLVAGGTNEQFF	TGTGCCAGCAGCTTGGTTGCGGGGGGAACCAATGAGCAGTTCTTC
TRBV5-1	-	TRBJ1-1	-	CASSLLGGPLNTEAFF	TGCGCCAGCAGCTTGTTGGGGGGCCCACTGAACACTGAAGCTTTCTTT
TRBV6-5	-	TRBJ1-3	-	CASSYSGLGGNTIYF	TGTGCCAGCAGTTACTCCGGTCTCGGTGGAAACACCATATATTTT
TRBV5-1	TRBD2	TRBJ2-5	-	CASSLVGTSGETQYF	TGCGCCAGCAGCTTGGTCGGGACTAGCGGGGAGACCCAGTACTTC
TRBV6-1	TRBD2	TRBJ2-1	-	CASSEEASGGWEQFF	TGTGCCAGCAGTGAAGAGGCCAGCGGGGGATGGGAGCAGTTCTTC
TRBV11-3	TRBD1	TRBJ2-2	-	CASSPGTGPGELFF	TGTGCCAGCAGCCCCGGGACAGGGCCCGGGGAGCTGTTTTTT
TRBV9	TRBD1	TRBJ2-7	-	CASSERQGTNSYEQYF	TGTGCCAGCAGCGAGCGACAGGGGACAAACTCCTACGAGCAGTACTTC
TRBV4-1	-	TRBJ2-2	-	CASSTKGGTVNTGELFF	TGCGCCAGCAGCACAAAGGGCGGGACAGTGAACACCGGGGAGCTGTTTTTT
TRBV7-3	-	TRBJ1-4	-	CASSLCRPNEKLFF	TGTGCCAGCAGCTTATGTCGGCCCAATGAAAAACTGTTTTTT
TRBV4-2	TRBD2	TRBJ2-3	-	CASSQDRSGGPTDTQYF	TGTGCCAGCAGCCAAGATCGATCGGGGGGGCCCACAGATACGCAGTATTTT
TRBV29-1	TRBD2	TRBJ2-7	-	CSVEGPRGTSGTYEQYF	TGCAGCGTTGAGGGGCCAAGGGGGACTAGCGGTACCTACGAGCAGTACTTC
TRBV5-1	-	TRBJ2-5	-	CASSFRGTQETQYF	TGCGCCAGCAGCTTTAGGGGGACGCAAGAGACCCAGTACTTC
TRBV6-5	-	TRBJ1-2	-	CASSGANYGYTF	TGTGCCAGCAGTGGAGCGAACTATGGCTACACCTTC
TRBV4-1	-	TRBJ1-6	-	CASSQTVYNSPPHF	TGCGCCAGCAGCCAAACTGTTTATAATTCACCCCCCCACTTT